These 21 T cell receptor beta chains originate from one sample sequenced in a study of cytomegalovirus exposure and HLA in healthy donors. PCR primers comprised 60 Vbeta and 13 Jbeta primers. Profiled with immunoSEQ multiplex PCR; TCRdb holds only in-frame clones, not every one. The table lists around 200,000 clones, 70% to 90% of them singletons. Sequencing was carried out using PBMCs. These receptors were obtained from a woman aged 25-40 years in good health and CMV-seronegative.

The chain carries TRBV27 and TRBJ2-4, with 11 bases aligning to TRBD2. V shed 6 bases, J shed 0 bases, and the junction held 16 bases outside the gene matches. This CDR3 contains 20 residues. Germline values: CDR1 MNHEY, CDR2 SMNVEV (reference sequence). The CDR3 is CASRRAPGLADLLAKNIQYF. The CDR3 nucleotides are TGTGCCAGCAGACGAGCTCCGGGACTAGCGGACCTCCTAGCCAAAAACATTCAGTACTTC.

This chain links TRBV10-2 with TRBJ2-1; D unresolved. The germline V and J ends were trimmed by 6 bases and 7 bases, with 13 bases remaining between them. CDR1 is WSHSY and CDR2 is SAAADI in the germline V gene. The CDR3 length is 13 residues. CDR3 protein: CASSLGPENEQFF. The CDR3 DNA sequence: TGCGCCAGCAGCTTGGGCCCAGAGAATGAGCAGTTCTTC.

This clone was recorded only once. The chain recombines TRBV19 with TRBJ1-1; no firm D call. V was clipped by 1 base and J by 1 base, with 7 bases between them. The germline V gene encodes CDR1 LNHDA and CDR2 SQIVND (reference sequence). This CDR3 spans 14 amino acids. The CDR3 sequence: CASSIATPNTEAFF. As DNA, the CDR3 is TGTGCCAGTAGTATAGCGACACCGAACACTGAAGCTTTCTTT.

This chain uses TRBV28 with TRBJ2-1, with 7 bases aligning to TRBD2. The CDR3 extends over 16 amino acids. The V gene's germline CDR1 is MDHEN and CDR2 SYDVKM. The ends lost 4 bases at V and 4 bases at J; junction bases unmatched: 10. The CDR3 coding sequence is TGTGCCAGCAGTTCGGGGGAGGGCTCGGATTACAATGAGCAGTTCTTC. Amino acid sequence: CASSSGEGSDYNEQFF.

The rearrangement uses TRBV20-1 and TRBJ1-1; 9 bases agree with TRBD1. Germline V CDR1 and CDR2: DFQATT, SNEGSKA (reference sequence). V gave up 7 bases and J gave up 9 bases; unmatched junction bases: 6. The CDR3 spans 11 residues. The CDR3 protein is CSGRTGVKAFF. CDR3 bases: TGCAGTGGGAGGACAGGGGTTAAAGCTTTCTTT.

The chain joins TRBV2 to TRBJ1-1, with 7 nucleotides matching TRBD1. The CDR3 has 15 residues. V lost 7 bases, J lost 0 bases, and 8 bases stayed unmatched. Germline V gene lookup returns CDR1 SNHLY and CDR2 FYNNEI. CDR3 amino acids: CASNERQGVNTEAFF. Here the CDR3 DNA reads TGTGCCAGCAATGAGAGACAGGGAGTGAACACTGAAGCTTTCTTT.

The V gene is TRBV6-1, the J gene TRBJ2-3; the match to TRBD2 covers 7 bases. Per the germline V gene, CDR1 is MNHNS and CDR2 is SASEGT. The J segment lost 5 bases and the V segment lost 0 bases, leaving 11 bases of the junction unmatched. This CDR3 comprises 17 residues. CDR3 sequence: CASSEAWREYAVDTQYF. CDR3 sequence (DNA): TGTGCCAGCAGTGAAGCTTGGCGGGAGTATGCGGTAGATACGCAGTATTTT.

The chain has TRBV5-4 and TRBJ2-7; 8 bases fit TRBD1. The CDR3 runs 14 residues. V lost 2 bases to trimming and J lost 10 bases; unmatched junction nucleotides: 11. CDR1 and CDR2 (germline): SGHNT, YYREEE (reference sequence). CDR3 in DNA: TGTGCCAGCAGCTTTTCCGGGACAGGCGTCTCCCAGTACTTC. Amino acids: CASSFSGTGVSQYF.

Regarding this clone: The same CDR3 also results from other DNA sequences found in this sample. The chain employs TRBV5-1 and TRBJ2-7; D unresolved. With 5 bases removed from V and 7 bases from J, the gap between germline ends came to 16 bases. This CDR3 comprises 13 residues. Germline CDR1 and CDR2: SGHRS and YFSETQ. The CDR3 nucleotides read TGCGCCAGCAGACGAGATCTCTTAAGAGAGCAGTACTTC. Its translation: CASRRDLLREQYF.

With respect to this clone: A junction boundary mismatches the germline segment, possibly from a read error. The gene calls are TRBV28 and TRBJ2-2; weak D call: TRBD1 (5 bases). The CDR3 contains 13 residues. In germline, CDR1 is MDHEN, CDR2 SYDVKM. CDR3 coding DNA: TGTGCCAGCAGTTTATATGGGGCCGGAGAGCTGTTTTTT. This gives the protein CASSLYGAGELFF. Full variable domain (outside the CDR3, taken from reference TRBV28 and TRBJ2-2): DVKVTQSSRYLVKRTGEKVFLECVQDMDHENMFWYRQDPGLGLRLIYFSYDVKMKEKGDIPEGYSVSREKKERFSLILESASTNQTSMYLCASSLYGAGELFFGEGSRLTVL.

The genes are TRBV9 and TRBJ2-1; tentative D call: TRBD2 (6 bases). Trimming removed 0 bases at V and 2 bases at J, with 12 bases between. This CDR3 spans 16 amino acids. Per germline, CDR1 SGDLS and CDR2 YYNGEE. The CDR3 region has the DNA TGTGCCAGCAGCGTAGTATCCGGGAGTACCTACAATGAGCAGTTCTTC. It codes for CASSVVSGSTYNEQFF.

The chain carries TRBV7-9 and TRBJ2-7, with 7 bases fitting TRBD2. The CDR3 is 16 residues long. V lost 2 bases, J lost 2 bases, and 9 bases stayed unmatched. Germline CDR1 is SEHNR and CDR2 is FQNEAQ (reference sequence). CDR3 sequence: CASSLRVASGTYEQYF. Written as DNA, the CDR3 is TGTGCCAGCAGCTTACGCGTAGCTAGCGGCACCTACGAGCAGTACTTC.

This chain links TRBV10-3 with TRBJ2-5; TRBD1 agrees at 7 bases. Germline trimming cut 11 bases from V and 0 bases from J; bases unmatched to any gene: 6. CDR1 and CDR2 (germline): ENHRY, SYGVKD. The length of the CDR3 is 13 residues. Here the CDR3 reads CACQQGHQETQYF. The DNA of the CDR3 is TGTGCCTGCCAACAGGGGCACCAAGAGACCCAGTACTTC.

The V call is TRBV10-1, the J call TRBJ2-7; TRBD2 matches at 14 bases. Germline V gene sequence: CDR1 WNHNN, CDR2 SYGVQD (reference sequence). The CDR3 has 18 residues. The V and J ends lost 6 bases and 7 bases, in that order; junction bases with no gene match: 17. Here the CDR3 reads CASRGCLMGLAGVFEQYF. Here the CDR3 DNA reads TGCGCCAGCAGGGGATGCTTAATGGGACTAGCGGGAGTTTTTGAGCAGTACTTC.

The chain carries TRBV6-1 and TRBJ1-5; no definite D call. Trimming removed 10 bases at V and 6 bases at J, with 13 bases between. This CDR3 is built from 12 residues. Germline CDR1 MNHNS, CDR2 SASEGT. The CDR3 DNA follows: TGTGCCACTCAATTGGGCTCTCAGCCCCAGCATTTT. Its protein is CATQLGSQPQHF.

V gene TRBV5-1 combines with J gene TRBJ2-1; the match to TRBD1 covers 8 bases. There are 17 residues in the CDR3. The junction had 14 bases not matched to a gene; V was cut back by 0 bases and J by 9 bases. CDR1 and CDR2 from the germline V gene are SGHRS and YFSETQ. The CDR3 DNA follows: TGCGCCAGCAGCTTGGAGTTGGCCGGACAGGGAGCGACTGAGCAGTTCTTC. The encoded protein is CASSLELAGQGATEQFF.

This sequence joins TRBV28 and TRBJ1-6; D may be TRBD1 (5 bases). V was cut by 2 bases and J by 4 bases, with 9 bases left in between. There are 15 residues in the CDR3. CDR1 and CDR2 from the germline V gene are MDHEN and SYDVKM. Here the CDR3 DNA reads TGTGCCAGCAGTTTAACAGGTTTATATAATTCACCCCTCCACTTT. It yields the protein CASSLTGLYNSPLHF.

The chain joins TRBV28 to TRBJ2-5, with D hard to call. Per the germline V gene, CDR1 is MDHEN and CDR2 is SYDVKM. Trimming left V 2 bases short and J 8 bases short, with 9 bases between. The CDR3 runs 12 residues. This CDR3 reads CASSLRQTTQYF. CDR3 DNA sequence: TGTGCCAGCAGTTTACGGCAGACTACCCAGTACTTC.

The genes are TRBV18 and TRBJ2-2; a weak D match, TRBD1 (5 bases). Germline lookup yields CDR1 KGHSH and CDR2 LQKENI. Trimming left V 3 bases short and J 5 bases short, with 7 bases between. This CDR3 has 13 residues. CDR3 sequence reads: CASSPQGTGELFF. CDR3 nucleotides: TGTGCCAGCTCACCTCAGGGAACCGGGGAGCTGTTTTTT. Looking up the rest from reference TRBV18 and TRBJ2-2 gives the full variable domain: NAGVMQNPRHLVRRRGQEARLRCSPMKGHSHVYWYRQLPEEGLKFMVYLQKENIIDESGMPKERFSAEFPKEGPSILRIQQVVRGDSAAYFCASSPQGTGELFFGEGSRLTVL.

This clone has just one count. The chain joins TRBV19 to TRBJ2-1; 10 positions agree with TRBD1. CDR3 size: 16 residues. Trimming at V came to 5 bases and at J to 6 bases, leaving 10 bases not matched to a gene. Germline-derived CDR1 and CDR2 are LNHDA and SQIVND (reference sequence). CDR3 protein: CASSVLPGQGFNEQFF. DNA for the CDR3: TGTGCCAGTAGTGTACTCCCGGGACAGGGGTTCAATGAGCAGTTCTTC. Filled out from reference TRBV19 and TRBJ2-1, the complete variable domain reads DGGITQSPKYLFRKEGQNVTLSCEQNLNHDAMYWYRQDPGQGLRLIYYSQIVNDFQKGDIAEGYSVSREKKESFPLTVTSAQKNPTAFYLCASSVLPGQGFNEQFFGPGTRLTVL.

The chain carries TRBV28 and TRBJ1-3, with a tentative D call TRBD1 (5 bases). Trimming shortened V by 8 bases and J by 7 bases, and 15 bases separated the two germline ends. The V gene's germline CDR1 is MDHEN and CDR2 SYDVKM. There are 13 residues in the CDR3. CDR3 protein: CASLFRQHNTIYF. For the CDR3, the DNA is TGTGCCAGCCTCTTCCGACAGCATAACACCATATATTTT.